This T cell receptor beta chain was retrieved from a study of blood T cell repertoires in COVID-19. Trimming left V 5 bases short and J 4 bases short, with 20 bases between. The CDR3 extends over 16 amino acids. Germline CDR1 is SGHVS and CDR2 is FNYEAQ. Clones were sequenced by immunoSEQ multiplex PCR, and TCRdb holds only the in-frame ones, with some missing. The table has 350,000 to 450,000 clones, more than 75% seen once. This receptor was identified in a human donor in a cohort sampled during active COVID-19. V gene TRBV7-6 combines with J gene TRBJ2-5; weak D call: TRBD2 (6 bases). The specimen sequenced was peripheral blood. The CDR3 DNA reads as TGTGCCAGCAGCCGACCGGGCCCCCTGGGAGGAGAGACCCAGTACTTC. Translating gives CASSRPGPLGGETQYF.